This entry is about one TCR beta chain. Its antigen is unidentified. A much larger clonotype is one base distant, so this may be a read error. Healthy HIV-negative adults without recent acute infections or vaccinations served as donors. A split of CD4+ cells into CD45RA+ naive and CD45RA-negative memory subsets was performed. The CDR3 totals 17 residues. CDR1 and CDR2 (germline): SGHRS, YFSETQ. The data originate from a study of shared clonotypes between healthy human individuals. Study results and limitations: Tissues were not sampled, only blood, and their repertoires likely differ.

Data came from immunoSEQ multiplex PCR; TCRdb stores just in-frame clones and leaves some out. The sample lists some 2.1 million clones, 85% to 95% occurring once. Material for sequencing was naive CD4+ T cells sorted from blood. The subset denotes: CD45RA+ positively selected. This receptor was taken from a man in his late teens or twenties in good health. The chain is built from TRBV5-1 and TRBJ2-7; D not resolved. As DNA, the CDR3 is TGCGCCGGCAGCTTGGGTTTAAGTACCAGGTCCTCCTACGAGCAGTACTTC. Residues: CAGSLGLSTRSSYEQYF.